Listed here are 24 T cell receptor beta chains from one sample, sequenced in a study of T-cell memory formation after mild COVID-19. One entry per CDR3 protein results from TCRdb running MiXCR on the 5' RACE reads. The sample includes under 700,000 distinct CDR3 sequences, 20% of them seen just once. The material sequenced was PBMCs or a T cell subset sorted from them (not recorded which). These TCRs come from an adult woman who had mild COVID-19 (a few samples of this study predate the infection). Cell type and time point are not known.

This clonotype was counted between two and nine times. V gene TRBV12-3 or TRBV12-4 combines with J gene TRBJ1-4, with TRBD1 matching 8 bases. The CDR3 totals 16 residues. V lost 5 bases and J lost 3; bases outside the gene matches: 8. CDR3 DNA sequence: TGTGCCAGCAGTGAACGGACAGGGTCAGCTAATGAAAAACTGTTTTTT. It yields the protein CASSERTGSANEKLFF.

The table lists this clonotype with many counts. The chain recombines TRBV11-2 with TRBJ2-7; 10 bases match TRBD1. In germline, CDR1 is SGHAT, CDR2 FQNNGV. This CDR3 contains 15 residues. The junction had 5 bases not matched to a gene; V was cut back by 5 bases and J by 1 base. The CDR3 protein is CASSRRDRGSYEQYF. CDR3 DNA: TGTGCCAGCAGCCGCCGGGACAGGGGATCCTACGAGCAGTACTTC.

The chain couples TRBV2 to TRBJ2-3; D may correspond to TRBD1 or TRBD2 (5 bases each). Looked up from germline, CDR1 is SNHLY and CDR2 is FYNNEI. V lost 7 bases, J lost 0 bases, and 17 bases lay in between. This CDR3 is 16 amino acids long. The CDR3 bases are TGTGCCAGCATCATTCTGGACTGGGGGAGCACAGATACGCAGTATTTT. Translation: CASIILDWGSTDTQYF.

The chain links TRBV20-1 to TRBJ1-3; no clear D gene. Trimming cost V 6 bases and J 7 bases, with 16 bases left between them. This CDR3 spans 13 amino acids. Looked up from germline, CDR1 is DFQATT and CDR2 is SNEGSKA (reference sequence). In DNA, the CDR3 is TGCAGTGCCCAGCACCCGTCGAGGAACACCATATATTTT. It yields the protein CSAQHPSRNTIYF.

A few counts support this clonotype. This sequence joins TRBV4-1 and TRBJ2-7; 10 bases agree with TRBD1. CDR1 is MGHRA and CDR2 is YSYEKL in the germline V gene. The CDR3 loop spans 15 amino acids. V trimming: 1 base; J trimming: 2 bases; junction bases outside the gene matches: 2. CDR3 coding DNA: TGCGCCAGCAGCCAAGGGACAGGGGGAACCTACGAGCAGTACTTC. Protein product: CASSQGTGGTYEQYF.

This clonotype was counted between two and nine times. DNA of the CDR3: TGTGCCAGCAATCAAGAGGGGGGAGTTTCACCCCTCCACTTT. Translating it yields CASNQEGGVSPLHF. V and J are TRBV2 and TRBJ1-6, with D possibly being TRBD1 (6 bases). Trimming stripped 7 bases from V and 9 bases from J, with 16 bases between. The CDR3 sequence is 14 residues long. Germline V gene sequence: CDR1 SNHLY, CDR2 FYNNEI.

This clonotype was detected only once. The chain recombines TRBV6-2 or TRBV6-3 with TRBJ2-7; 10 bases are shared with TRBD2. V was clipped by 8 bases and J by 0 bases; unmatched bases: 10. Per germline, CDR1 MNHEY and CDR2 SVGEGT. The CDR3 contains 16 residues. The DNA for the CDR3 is TGTGCCAGCGAAAGTAGCGGGGGGCCTAGCTCCTACGAGCAGTACTTC. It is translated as CASESSGGPSSYEQYF.

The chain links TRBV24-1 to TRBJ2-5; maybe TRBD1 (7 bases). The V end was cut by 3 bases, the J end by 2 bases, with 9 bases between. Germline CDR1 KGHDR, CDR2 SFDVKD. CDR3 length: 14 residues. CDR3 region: CATSDAGQQETQYF. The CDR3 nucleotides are TGTGCCACCAGTGATGCGGGACAGCAAGAGACCCAGTACTTC.

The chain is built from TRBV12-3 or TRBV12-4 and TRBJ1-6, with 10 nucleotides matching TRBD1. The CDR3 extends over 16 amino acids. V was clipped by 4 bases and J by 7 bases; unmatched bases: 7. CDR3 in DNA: TGTGCCAGCAGTTCGGGGAGGACAGGGGGAAATTCACCCCTCCACTTT. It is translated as CASSSGRTGGNSPLHF.

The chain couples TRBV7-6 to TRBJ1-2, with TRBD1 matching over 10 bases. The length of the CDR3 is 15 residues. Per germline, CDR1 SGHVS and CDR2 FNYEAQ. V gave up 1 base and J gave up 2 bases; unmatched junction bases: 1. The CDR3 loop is CASSLGDRGNYGYTF. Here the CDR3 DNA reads TGTGCCAGCAGCTTAGGGGACAGGGGAAACTATGGCTACACCTTC.

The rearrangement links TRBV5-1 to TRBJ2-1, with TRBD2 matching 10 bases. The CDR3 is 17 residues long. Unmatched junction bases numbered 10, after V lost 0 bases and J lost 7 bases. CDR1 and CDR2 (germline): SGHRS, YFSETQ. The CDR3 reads CASSLELAGSPGNEQFF. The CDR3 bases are TGCGCCAGCAGCTTGGAACTAGCGGGGTCCCCGGGGAATGAGCAGTTCTTC. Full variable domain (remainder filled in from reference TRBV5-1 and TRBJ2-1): KAGVTQTPRYLIKTRGQQVTLSCSPISGHRSVSWYQQTPGQGLQFLFEYFSETQRNKGNFPGRFSGRQFSNSRSEMNVSTLELGDSALYLCASSLELAGSPGNEQFFGPGTRLTVL.

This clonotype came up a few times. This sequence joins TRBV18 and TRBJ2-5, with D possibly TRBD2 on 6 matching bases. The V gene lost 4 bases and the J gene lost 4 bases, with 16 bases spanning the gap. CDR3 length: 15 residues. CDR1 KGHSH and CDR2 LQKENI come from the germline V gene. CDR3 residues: CASSLLNAGGETQYF. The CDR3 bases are TGTGCCAGCTCACTACTAAACGCCGGGGGAGAGACCCAGTACTTC.

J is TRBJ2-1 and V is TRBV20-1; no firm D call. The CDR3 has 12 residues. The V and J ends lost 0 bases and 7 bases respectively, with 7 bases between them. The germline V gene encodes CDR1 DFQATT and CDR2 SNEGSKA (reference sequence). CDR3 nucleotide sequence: TGCAGTGCTAGAGATTACGCTAATGAGCAGTTCTTC. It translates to CSARDYANEQFF.

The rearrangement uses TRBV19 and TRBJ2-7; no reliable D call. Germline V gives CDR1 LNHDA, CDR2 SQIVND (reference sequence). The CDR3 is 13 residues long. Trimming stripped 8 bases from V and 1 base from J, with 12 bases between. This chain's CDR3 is CASQNAESYEQYF. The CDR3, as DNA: TGTGCCAGTCAAAACGCAGAGTCCTACGAGCAGTACTTC.

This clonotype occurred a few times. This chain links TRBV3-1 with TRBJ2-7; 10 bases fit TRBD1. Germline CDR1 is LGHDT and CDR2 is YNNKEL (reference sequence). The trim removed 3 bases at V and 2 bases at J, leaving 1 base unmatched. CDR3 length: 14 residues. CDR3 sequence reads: CASSHGQGAYEQYF. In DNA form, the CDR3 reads TGTGCCAGCAGCCATGGACAGGGGGCCTACGAGCAGTACTTC.

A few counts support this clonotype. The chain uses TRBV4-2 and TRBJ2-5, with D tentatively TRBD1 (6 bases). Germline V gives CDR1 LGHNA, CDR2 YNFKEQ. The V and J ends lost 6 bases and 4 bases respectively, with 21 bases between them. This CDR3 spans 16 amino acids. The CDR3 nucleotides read TGTGCCAGCAGTCGACCTAGGGGCGTACAGGGAGAGACCCAGTACTTC. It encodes CASSRPRGVQGETQYF.

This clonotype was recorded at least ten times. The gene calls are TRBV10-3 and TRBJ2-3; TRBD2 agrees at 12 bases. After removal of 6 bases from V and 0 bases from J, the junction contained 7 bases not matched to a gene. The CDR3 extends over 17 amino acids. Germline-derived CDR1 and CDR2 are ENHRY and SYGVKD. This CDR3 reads CAIRATSGSVSTDTQYF. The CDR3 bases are TGTGCCATCAGGGCGACTAGCGGGAGCGTTAGCACAGATACGCAGTATTTT.

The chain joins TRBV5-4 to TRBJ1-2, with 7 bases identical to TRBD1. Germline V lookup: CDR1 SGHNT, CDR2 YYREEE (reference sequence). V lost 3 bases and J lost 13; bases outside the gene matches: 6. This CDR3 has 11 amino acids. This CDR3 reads CASSSVGQLTF. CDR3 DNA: TGTGCCAGCAGCTCCGTGGGACAGCTCACCTTC. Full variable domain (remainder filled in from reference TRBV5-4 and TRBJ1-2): ETGVTQSPTHLIKTRGQQVTLRCSSQSGHNTVSWYQQALGQGPQFIFQYYREEENGRGNFPPRFSGLQFPNYSSELNVNALELDDSALYLCASSSVGQLTFGSGTRLTVV.

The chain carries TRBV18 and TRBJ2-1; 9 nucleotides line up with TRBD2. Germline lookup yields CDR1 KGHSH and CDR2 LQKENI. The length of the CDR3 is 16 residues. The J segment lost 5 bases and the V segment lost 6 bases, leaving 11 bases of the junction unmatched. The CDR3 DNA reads TGTGCCAGCTCTCCAGTGCGGGGGGGCGCTGACAATGAGCAGTTCTTC. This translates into CASSPVRGGADNEQFF.

The CDR3 spells CASSSPDSFTDTQYF. In DNA, the CDR3 is TGTGCCAGCAGTTCTCCCGACAGCTTCACAGATACGCAGTATTTT. The V call is TRBV6-2 or TRBV6-3, the J call TRBJ2-3, with TRBD1 as a possible D gene (5 bases). This CDR3 comprises 15 residues. CDR1 is MNHEY and CDR2 is SVGEGT in the germline V gene. Trimming removed 4 bases at V and 2 bases at J, with 13 bases between.

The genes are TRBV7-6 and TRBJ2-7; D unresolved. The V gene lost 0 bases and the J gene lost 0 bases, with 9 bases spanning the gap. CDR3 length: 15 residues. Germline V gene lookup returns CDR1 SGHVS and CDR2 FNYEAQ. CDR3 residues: CASSLALDVSYEQYF. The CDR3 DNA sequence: TGTGCCAGCAGCTTAGCGCTTGACGTCTCCTACGAGCAGTACTTC. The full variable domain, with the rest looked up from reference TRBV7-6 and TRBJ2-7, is GAGVSQSPRYKVTKRGQDVALRCDPISGHVSLYWYRQALGQGPEFLTYFNYEAQQDKSGLPNDRFSAERPEGSISTLTIQRTEQRDSAMYRCASSLALDVSYEQYFGPGTRLTVT.

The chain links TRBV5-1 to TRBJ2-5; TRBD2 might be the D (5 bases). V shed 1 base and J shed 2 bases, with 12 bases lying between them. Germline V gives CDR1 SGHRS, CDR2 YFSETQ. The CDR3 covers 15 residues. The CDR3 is CASSLQRWEQETQYF. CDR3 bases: TGCGCCAGCAGCTTGCAGAGGTGGGAGCAAGAGACCCAGTACTTC.

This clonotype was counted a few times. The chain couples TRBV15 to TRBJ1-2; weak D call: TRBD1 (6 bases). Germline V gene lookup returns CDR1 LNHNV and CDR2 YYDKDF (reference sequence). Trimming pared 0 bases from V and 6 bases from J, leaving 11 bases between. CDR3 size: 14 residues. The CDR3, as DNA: TGTGCCACCAGCAGAGAAAGCCAGGGGAATGGCTACACCTTC. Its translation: CATSRESQGNGYTF. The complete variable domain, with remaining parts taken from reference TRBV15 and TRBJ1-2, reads DAMVIQNPRYQVTQFGKPVTLSCSQTLNHNVMYWYQQKSSQAPKLLFHYYDKDFNNEADTPDNFQSRRPNTSFCFLDIRSPGLGDTAMYLCATSRESQGNGYTFGSGTRLTVV.

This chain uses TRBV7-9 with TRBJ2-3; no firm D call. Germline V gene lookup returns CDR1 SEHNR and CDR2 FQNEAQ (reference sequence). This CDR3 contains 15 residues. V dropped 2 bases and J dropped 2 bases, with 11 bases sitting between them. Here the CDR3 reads CASSLSGRTTDTQYF. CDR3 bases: TGTGCCAGCAGCTTATCCGGTCGGACCACAGATACGCAGTATTTT.